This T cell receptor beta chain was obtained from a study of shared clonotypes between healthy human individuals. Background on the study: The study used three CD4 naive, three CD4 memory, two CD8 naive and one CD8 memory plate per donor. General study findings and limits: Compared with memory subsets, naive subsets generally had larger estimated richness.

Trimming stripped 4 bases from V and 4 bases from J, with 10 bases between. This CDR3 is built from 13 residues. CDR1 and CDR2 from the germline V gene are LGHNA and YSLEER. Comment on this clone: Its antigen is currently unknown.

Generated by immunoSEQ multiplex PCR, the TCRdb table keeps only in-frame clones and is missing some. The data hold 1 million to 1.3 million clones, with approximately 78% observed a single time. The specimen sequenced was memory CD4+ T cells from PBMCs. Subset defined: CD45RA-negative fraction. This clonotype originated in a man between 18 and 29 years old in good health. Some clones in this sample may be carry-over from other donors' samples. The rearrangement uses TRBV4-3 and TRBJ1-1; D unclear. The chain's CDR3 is CASSRSRGTEAFF. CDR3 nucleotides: TGCGCCAGCAGCCGATCCCGGGGCACTGAAGCTTTCTTT.